These 19 T cell receptor beta chains share one sample of origin, sequenced in a study of blood T cell repertoires in COVID-19. Repertoires were generated with immunoSEQ multiplex PCR, while TCRdb's copy carries only in-frame clones and drops some. The sample lists about 270,000 clones; 91% were seen once. Sequenced sample: peripheral blood. These receptors originate from a person under 30 with COVID-19, enrolled during active disease.

This clone was found a few times. The J gene is TRBJ1-1, the V gene TRBV5-4, with 10 nucleotides matching TRBD1. The CDR3 contains 15 residues. V lost 3 bases, J lost 4 bases, and 6 bases stayed unmatched. Looked up from germline, CDR1 is SGHNT and CDR2 is YYREEE (reference sequence). In DNA, the CDR3 is TGTGCCAGCAGCTGGGGGACAGGGGAAGGCACTGAAGCTTTCTTT. Protein: CASSWGTGEGTEAFF.

V usage is TRBV5-1 and J usage is TRBJ1-6; a possible D gene is TRBD1 (6 bases). The CDR3 contains 17 residues. V gave up 0 bases and J gave up 7 bases, with 17 bases separating them. Germline CDR1 reads SGHRS; CDR2 reads YFSETQ. Here the CDR3 DNA reads TGCGCCAGCAGCTTGGCCGGCAGGGGTAGCCAAAATTCACCCCTCCACTTT. Its protein is CASSLAGRGSQNSPLHF.

The chain combines TRBV28 with TRBJ1-1; the D gene is possibly TRBD1 (5 bases). Germline V gene sequence: CDR1 MDHEN, CDR2 SYDVKM. V dropped 7 bases and J dropped 3 bases, with 15 bases sitting between them. The CDR3 has 14 amino acids. This CDR3 is CASTTSGGDTEAFF. Written as DNA, the CDR3 is TGTGCCAGCACCACCTCCGGGGGAGACACTGAAGCTTTCTTT. The full variable domain, its missing parts supplied by reference TRBV28 and TRBJ1-1, is DVKVTQSSRYLVKRTGEKVFLECVQDMDHENMFWYRQDPGLGLRLIYFSYDVKMKEKGDIPEGYSVSREKKERFSLILESASTNQTSMYLCASTTSGGDTEAFFGQGTRLTVV.

On this clone: At one end, the junction sequence differs from germline, possibly due to a read error. The chain couples TRBV28 to TRBJ1-5; maybe TRBD1 (6 bases). This CDR3 spans 12 amino acids. The germline CDR1 and CDR2 sequences are MDHEN and SYDVKM. CDR3 sequence reads: CASSLHTGFMDF. In DNA, the CDR3 is TGTGCCAGCAGTCTACACACAGGGTTTATGGATTTT.

The chain couples TRBV19 to TRBJ1-5; 8 nucleotides line up with TRBD1. From germline, CDR1 is LNHDA and CDR2 SQIVND (reference sequence). CDR3 length: 13 amino acids. With 5 bases clipped from V and 7 bases from J, the junction kept 4 bases outside the gene matches. Here the CDR3 DNA reads TGTGCCAGTAGTCAGGGGGCCCACCAGCCCCAGCATTTT. This codes for CASSQGAHQPQHF.

This sequence joins TRBV11-2 and TRBJ2-1; TRBD2 matches 7 bases. Germline CDR1 SGHAT, CDR2 FQNNGV. This CDR3 is 17 amino acids long. V dropped 4 bases and J dropped 1; count of bases not matched to a gene: 10. The CDR3 nucleotides are TGTGCCAGCAGCTCAGGTGGGTCTAGCGGTTCCTACAATGAGCAGTTCTTC. Translation gives CASSSGGSSGSYNEQFF.

The rearrangement uses TRBV11-1 and TRBJ2-2; a weak D match, TRBD2 (5 bases). Germline-derived CDR1 and CDR2 are SGHAT and FQDESV (reference sequence). The V and J ends lost 1 base and 5 bases respectively, with 14 bases between them. The CDR3 has 16 amino acids. The CDR3 nucleotides read TGTGCCAGCAGCTTAGGTCCGGGAAGGGAAACCGGGGAGCTGTTTTTT. Amino acid sequence: CASSLGPGRETGELFF. The full variable domain, completed using reference TRBV11-1 and TRBJ2-2, is EAEVAQSPRYKITEKSQAVAFWCDPISGHATLYWYRQILGQGPELLVQFQDESVVDDSQLPKDRFSAERLKGVDSTLKIQPAELGDSAMYLCASSLGPGRETGELFFGEGSRLTVL.

This clone was counted a few times. This rearrangement joins TRBV7-2 to TRBJ2-1; tentative D call: TRBD2 (6 bases). This CDR3 region has 12 residues. V lost 6 bases, J lost 9 bases, and 12 bases lay in between. Per germline, CDR1 SGHTA and CDR2 FQGNSA. CDR3 nucleotide sequence: TGTGCCAGCAGTTTCGGGGGAACTGAGCAGTTCTTC. Translated: CASSFGGTEQFF.

The V call is TRBV7-2, the J call TRBJ1-2; TRBD1 is a possible D gene (5 bases). Deletions cut 3 bases from V and 3 bases from J, with 8 bases between. Per the germline V gene, CDR1 is SGHTA and CDR2 is FQGNSA. This CDR3 comprises 13 residues. The CDR3 here is CASSFGGDYGYTF. Written as DNA, the CDR3 is TGTGCCAGCAGCTTCGGGGGGGACTATGGCTACACCTTC.

This clone was recorded only once. The V and J genes are TRBV28 and TRBJ2-5, with a possible D match to TRBD2 (5 bases). This CDR3 region has 14 residues. Per the germline V gene, CDR1 is MDHEN and CDR2 is SYDVKM. Trimming left V 6 bases short and J 5 bases short, with 16 bases between. Here the CDR3 DNA reads TGTGCCAGCAGGCCTTGGGTAGCGCGGGAGACCCAGTACTTC. Translating gives CASRPWVARETQYF.

As for this clone: The sample has other DNA sequences that encode this CDR3 too. The V call is TRBV3-1 (or the pseudogene TRBV3-2), the J call TRBJ1-2, with D perhaps TRBD1 (5 bases). This CDR3 comprises 14 residues. The germline V gene has CDR1 LGHDT and CDR2 YNNKEL (reference sequence). V was trimmed by 0 bases and J by 1 base, leaving 6 bases between them. CDR3 coding DNA: TGTGCCAGCAGCCAAGACGGGGGTAACTATGGCTACACCTTC. Residues: CASSQDGGNYGYTF.

The chain is built from TRBV28 and TRBJ1-2; D ambiguous. This CDR3 is built from 15 residues. The germline gives CDR1 MDHEN, CDR2 SYDVKM. Trimming stripped 0 bases from V and 6 bases from J, with 14 bases between. Here the CDR3 DNA reads TGTGCCAGCAGTTTATGGGCTCCTAGGTCGGATGGCTACACCTTC. Translation: CASSLWAPRSDGYTF.

This clone was counted once. The chain joins TRBV18 to TRBJ1-1; D ambiguous. Germline CDR1 is KGHSH and CDR2 is LQKENI. V shed 3 bases and J shed 1 base, with 6 bases lying between them. There are 13 residues in the CDR3. CDR3 sequence reads: CASSPPGNTEAFF. The CDR3 nucleotides read TGTGCCAGCTCACCTCCCGGGAACACTGAAGCTTTCTTT.

The genes are TRBV13 and TRBJ2-7; TRBD2 agrees at 9 bases. The V and J ends lost 6 bases and 5 bases, in that order; junction bases with no gene match: 14. The CDR3 loop spans 16 amino acids. Germline CDR1 and CDR2: PRHDT and FYEKMQ (reference sequence). The CDR3 is CASSFIGAGGLDEQYF. The CDR3 DNA reads TGTGCCAGCAGTTTTATAGGGGCGGGAGGGCTCGACGAGCAGTACTTC.

V is TRBV29-1 and J is TRBJ2-5, with 14 bases that match TRBD2. Germline CDR1 SQVTM, CDR2 ANQGSEA. The CDR3 has 15 amino acids. V lost 3 bases and J lost 4; bases outside the gene matches: 4. The CDR3: CSVEGLAGVIETQYF. The CDR3 nucleotides are TGCAGCGTTGAGGGACTAGCGGGGGTCATAGAGACCCAGTACTTC. Full variable domain (missing parts from reference TRBV29-1 and TRBJ2-5): SAVISQKPSRDICQRGTSLTIQCQVDSQVTMMFWYRQQPGQSLTLIATANQGSEATYESGFVIDKFPISRPNLTFSTLTVSNMSPEDSSIYLCSVEGLAGVIETQYFGPGTRLLVL.

This chain joins TRBV12-3 or TRBV12-4 and TRBJ1-5; no firm D call. Trimming cost V 8 bases and J 3 bases, with 8 bases left between them. CDR3 size: 12 residues. The CDR3 loop is CASGEPNQPQHF. The CDR3 DNA is TGTGCCAGCGGGGAGCCCAATCAGCCCCAGCATTTT.

The CDR3 sequence: CASSVEGRGQQETQYF. In nucleotides, the CDR3 is TGTGCCAGCAGCGTAGAGGGAAGGGGACAACAAGAGACCCAGTACTTC. The chain carries TRBV9 and TRBJ2-5, with a tentative D call TRBD1 (6 bases). The V end was cut by 0 bases, the J end by 2 bases, with 14 bases between. This CDR3 is built from 16 residues. Germline V CDR1 and CDR2: SGDLS, YYNGEE.

The chain is built from TRBV9 and TRBJ2-5, with 10 bases identical to TRBD2. V was pared by 0 bases and J by 4 bases, with 6 bases of the junction left unmatched. Germline V gene data show CDR1 as SGDLS and CDR2 as YYNGEE. The CDR3 consists of 16 residues. The CDR3 spells CASSVAPSGRGETQYF. CDR3 in DNA: TGTGCCAGCAGCGTAGCTCCTAGCGGGAGAGGAGAGACCCAGTACTTC.

The rearrangement joins TRBV7-9 to TRBJ1-2; TRBD1 aligns across 10 bases. CDR3 length: 13 amino acids. After removal of 6 bases from V and 3 bases from J, the junction contained 1 base not matched to a gene. Germline CDR1 is SEHNR and CDR2 is FQNEAQ (reference sequence). The CDR3 loop is CASRGTGDYGYTF. CDR3 nucleotides: TGTGCCAGCAGAGGGACAGGGGACTATGGCTACACCTTC.